The present entry profiles one TCR beta chain with its context. Its antigen is still unknown. With only one base between it and a far larger clone, this is likely a read error. The CDR3 does not end in the conserved phenylalanine or tryptophan, so this is likely a read error. Amplified material comprised TCR beta CDR3 regions derived from RNA transcripts. HTBI primers were employed in first-round RT-PCR, then a second-round multiplex PCR followed. TCRdb re-derived calls from the multiplex PCR reads in MiXCR, one entry per CDR3 protein. The table lists 650,000 to 900,000 distinct CDR3 sequences, roughly two fifths of them singletons. The sample comes from a study of Graves' ophthalmopathy and Graves' hyperthyroidism. Points from the study as a whole: Clonotypes were expanded in thyroid at above 0.001 frequency, and most also appeared in blood.

Active ophthalmopathy (CAS at least 3, NOSPECS at least 4), lasting under 3 months. Exclusion criteria comprised other autoimmune diseases, uncontrolled infections, pregnancy or lactation in patients. Germline lookup yields CDR1 SGHVS and CDR2 FQNEAQ. This CDR3 contains 12 residues. V lost 3 bases, J lost 5 bases, and 7 bases lay in between. The sequence was collected from an adult man with Graves' ophthalmopathy. The sequencing sample was made of peripheral blood. This sequence joins TRBV7-8 and TRBJ1-1; D unclear. The CDR3 nucleotides are TGTGCCAGCAGCTTGTGGGGAACTGAAGCTTTCTTG. Its protein is CASSLWGTEAFL.